This T cell receptor beta chain was recovered during a study of blood T cell repertoires in COVID-19. About the research overall: From the United States, Italy and Spain came samples of acute and convalescent COVID-19. T cells, B-cell-depleted T cells, or PBMCs supplied cDNA or gDNA.

Methods used by the authors: Reference gene primer amplification in the assay estimated nucleated cell counts. The assay was immunoSEQ multiplex PCR, and TCRdb's table has in-frame clones only and misses some. V and J calls and clone size are as listed in that table; D and trimming were resolved from the DNA. Of fewer than 80,000 clones listed, around 90% are singletons. This clone was recorded only once. V lost 3 bases, J lost 6 bases, and 9 bases stayed unmatched. The V gene's germline CDR1 is LGHDT and CDR2 YNNKEL (reference sequence). This CDR3 contains 16 residues. This TCR came from a human donor in a cohort sampled during active COVID-19. Sequences were obtained from peripheral blood. This chain connects TRBV3-1 (or the pseudogene TRBV3-2) to TRBJ2-7, with 12 bases that match TRBD1. As DNA, the CDR3 is TGTGCCAGCAGCCAGGGGGTGGGGACAGGGGGCTTCGAGCAGTACTTC. It translates to CASSQGVGTGGFEQYF.